The 6 T cell receptor beta chains below were found in one sample sequenced in a study of vaccination and CD4 T cells after COVID-19. These receptors are not linked to any known antigen. Cultured CD4+ T-cell DNA underwent Oncomine TCR Beta short-read sequencing. TCRdb passed the PCR reads through MiXCR, listing each CDR3 protein once. The sample contains about 25,000 distinct CDR3 sequences, roughly 34% of which appear only once. Time point described: late sampling 161 to 241 days after vaccination in three convalescent patients. As to treatment: roughly ten-day PBMC culture with coronavirus spike peptide pools or control peptides (ViraFEST assay). The sequenced sample was CD4+ T cells from blood, cultured in vitro, obtained about 7 months after SARS-CoV-2 vaccination. Source of these receptors: a human donor who had recovered from COVID-19.

The chain recombines TRBV28 with TRBJ2-7, with D tentatively TRBD1 (6 bases). This CDR3 has 13 residues. CDR1 MDHEN and CDR2 SYDVKM come from the germline V gene. Between the trimmed V and J ends, which lost 2 bases and 4 bases, there was a span of 9 bases. The DNA for the CDR3 is TGTGCCAGCAGTTTAGGGGGCTTTTACGAGCAGTACTTC. Its translation: CASSLGGFYEQYF.

The rearrangement joins TRBV30 to TRBJ2-3; 14 bases fit TRBD2. Germline V gene data show CDR1 as GTSNPN and CDR2 as SVGIG (reference sequence). This CDR3 comprises 16 residues. V was pared by 5 bases and J by 4 bases, with 8 bases of the junction left unmatched. In DNA, the CDR3 is TGTGCCTGGCAAGGGACTAGCGGGAGCGGAGCAGATACGCAGTATTTT. It is translated as CAWQGTSGSGADTQYF.

The rearrangement joins TRBV20-1 to TRBJ2-1; weak D call: TRBD1 (6 bases). Germline values: CDR1 DFQATT, CDR2 SNEGSKA (reference sequence). V was trimmed by 7 bases and J by 8 bases, leaving 12 bases between them. The length of the CDR3 is 11 residues. The CDR3: CSVQTGDEQFF. The CDR3, as DNA: TGCAGTGTGCAGACAGGCGATGAGCAGTTCTTC.

CDR3 sequence (DNA): TGTGCCAGTGCGGGGCCAACCACCTACAATGAGCAGTTCTTC. It specifies CASAGPTTYNEQFF. V usage is TRBV12-3 or TRBV12-4 and J usage is TRBJ2-1; D is perhaps TRBD2 (6 bases). The CDR3 is made up of 14 amino acids. Trimming removed 9 bases from V and 2 bases from J, with 14 bases in between.

The genes are TRBV20-1 and TRBJ1-5, with 8 bases fitting TRBD1. V lost 2 bases to trimming and J lost 6 bases; unmatched junction nucleotides: 9. Germline loops: CDR1 DFQATT, CDR2 SNEGSKA (reference sequence). The CDR3 consists of 15 residues. In DNA form, the CDR3 reads TGCAGTGCTAGACTTCCGGCAGGGGGCCTTCAGCCCCAGCATTTT. Its protein is CSARLPAGGLQPQHF.

This clonotype appeared a single time. The genes are TRBV5-1 and TRBJ2-7; 8 positions match TRBD1. Germline CDR1 and CDR2: SGHRS and YFSETQ. The CDR3 spans 13 residues. With 4 bases clipped from V and 4 bases from J, the junction kept 4 bases outside the gene matches. The CDR3 DNA sequence: TGCGCCAGCAGCCCGGGACAGGTGTACGAGCAGTACTTC. Amino acids: CASSPGQVYEQYF.